The clone carrying this TCR beta chain appeared a few times. This specimen comes from a study of T-cell memory formation after mild COVID-19. Sample barcodes and UMIs were carried by the TCR alpha and TCR beta cDNA libraries that 5'RACE generated with constant-segment primers. From the 5' RACE reads, TCRdb called clonotypes with MiXCR, one entry per CDR3 protein. The table has 560,000 or so distinct CDR3 sequences, around a sixth seen once. The CDR3 totals 16 residues. Trimming removed 5 bases at V and 1 base at J, with 17 bases between. Germline CDR1 is SGHVS and CDR2 is FQNEAQ. Specimen: PBMCs or a T cell subset sorted from them (not recorded which). The clonotype was recovered from an adult woman who had mild COVID-19 (a few samples of this study predate the infection). Cell type and time point are not known. This chain uses TRBV7-8 with TRBJ2-5, with D uncertain. The CDR3 nucleotides are TGTGCCAGCAGCACCACTCTCGGAGCCCTCCAAGAGACCCAGTACTTC. This gives the protein CASSTTLGALQETQYF.